The source of this T cell receptor (beta chain) is a study of blood T cell repertoires in COVID-19. The overall study: From T cells, B-cell-depleted T cells, or PBMCs came the material, which was cDNA or gDNA.

This CDR3 comprises 14 residues. Germline CDR1 and CDR2: SGHTA and FQGNSA. The V end lost 2 bases, the J end lost 2 bases, and 9 bases lay between the germline ends. The table came from immunoSEQ multiplex PCR; TCRdb's copy has only in-frame clones and leaves some out. The data contain 120,000 to 150,000 clones, roughly 84% of them singletons. Remarks on this clone: The same CDR3 arises from other DNA sequences in this sample as well.

V is TRBV7-2 and J is TRBJ1-1; no clear D gene. Sequenced sample: PBMCs or T cells enriched from blood (not recorded which). The sequence was collected from a woman aged 50 to 65 who had been exposed to COVID-19. CDR3 sequence: CASSLHNYNTEAFF. The CDR3 nucleotides read TGTGCCAGCAGCTTACATAACTATAACACTGAAGCTTTCTTT.